The clone carrying this TCR beta chain has only a few counts. The antigen is unknown. Germline lookup yields CDR1 SGHRS and CDR2 YFSETQ. The V segment lost 1 base and the J segment 2 bases; nucleotides outside the gene matches: 13. There are 18 residues in the CDR3. RNA transcripts were the source from which TCR beta CDR3 regions were amplified. In the first round, RT-PCR was carried out with HTBI primers, and a multiplex PCR formed the second round. TCRdb passed the multiplex PCR reads through MiXCR, listing each CDR3 protein once. Of about 700,000 distinct CDR3 sequences listed, about 38% are singletons. These data originate in a study of Graves' ophthalmopathy and Graves' hyperthyroidism. Findings of the study overall: The majority of expanded thyroid clonotypes above 0.001 frequency also occurred in blood. Researchers report that a 13-signature model separated ophthalmopathy from stable hyperthyroidism, posting less than 90% sensitivity and 81.08% specificity.

The material sequenced was peripheral blood. This TCR was recovered from an adult man with Graves' ophthalmopathy. The chain has TRBV5-1 and TRBJ1-1, with 8 nucleotides matching TRBD1. As DNA, the CDR3 is TGCGCCAGCAGCTTGAAAAAGCAGGGGGCCTTATTCAACACTGAAGCTTTCTTT. This encodes CASSLKKQGALFNTEAFF.